The source of this T cell receptor (beta chain) is a study of cytomegalovirus exposure and HLA in healthy donors. A note on this clone: Antigen unknown.

Germline trimming cut 8 bases from V and 2 bases from J; bases unmatched to any gene: 5. The CDR3 runs 12 residues. Per germline, CDR1 SQVTM and CDR2 ANQGSEA. Regarding the study as a whole: A subsequent analysis found that TCR clusters from the first cohort also tended to co-occur in the 120 or so validation repertoires, with approximately 95% of cluster scores above 0. Through in vitro validation, a few CMV-associated chains were shown to be specific for CMV antigens.

Data came from immunoSEQ multiplex PCR; TCRdb stores just in-frame clones and leaves some out. This sample has approximately 170,000 clones, with roughly nine tenths found just once. Sequences were obtained from PBMCs. V and J are TRBV29-1 and TRBJ1-2; 7 bases align to TRBD1. The sequence came from a woman younger than 30 in good health and CMV-seropositive. The CDR3 coding sequence is TGCAGCACTGGGACAGCGAACTATGGCTACACCTTC. Protein product: CSTGTANYGYTF.